These 27 T cell receptor beta chains originate from one sample sequenced in a study of T cells in Graves' hyperthyroidism and ophthalmopathy. Template material for amplifying TCR beta CDR3 regions consisted of RNA transcripts. HTBI primers were the set used in a first-round RT-PCR of the TCR CDR3. TCRdb passed the multiplex PCR reads through MiXCR, listing each CDR3 protein once. Of over 400,000 distinct CDR3 sequences listed, over 12% are singletons. Sample: blood. The receptor source for this set is a man between 18 and 35 years old with Graves' ophthalmopathy.

The chain combines TRBV9 with TRBJ2-7, with TRBD2 matching 7 bases. The V gene's germline CDR1 is SGDLS and CDR2 YYNGEE. The CDR3 totals 15 residues. The V segment lost 1 base and the J segment 0 bases; nucleotides outside the gene matches: 4. CDR3 nucleotides: TGTGCCAGCAGCGTATGGGCTAGCGGCTCCTACGAGCAGTACTTC. This translates into CASSVWASGSYEQYF.

This clonotype was recorded at least ten times. The chain is built from TRBV3-1 and TRBJ2-1; 8 bases map to TRBD2. Germline V gives CDR1 LGHDT, CDR2 YNNKEL (reference sequence). V lost 4 bases to trimming and J lost 6 bases; unmatched junction nucleotides: 5. CDR3 length: 14 amino acids. The CDR3 reads CASSPGLAGNEQFF. In DNA, the CDR3 is TGTGCCAGCAGCCCTGGACTAGCCGGCAATGAGCAGTTCTTC.

This clonotype was counted once. No conserved phenylalanine or tryptophan ends this CDR3, so it is likely a read error. The chain links TRBV25-1 to TRBJ2-7; TRBD2 aligns across 7 bases. CDR1 is MGHDK, CDR2 SYGVNS, per germline. The CDR3 spans 16 residues. J was trimmed by 1 base and V by 0 bases; bases with no gene match: 6. The CDR3 protein is CASSEYAGRGSYEQYL. As DNA, the CDR3 is TGTGCCAGCAGTGAATATGCGGGGAGGGGATCCTACGAGCAGTACCTC.

In this sample, this clonotype turned up many times. V usage is TRBV4-1 and J usage is TRBJ2-1; unclear D gene. CDR1 and CDR2 from the germline V gene are MGHRA and YSYEKL. The CDR3 sequence is 14 residues long. Trimming shortened V by 0 bases and J by 9 bases, and 12 bases separated the two germline ends. CDR3 nucleotides: TGCGCCAGCAGCCAAGATTATAGCCCCCCTGAGCAGTTCTTC. As protein: CASSQDYSPPEQFF.

This clonotype was counted ten times or more. The CDR3 nucleotides are TGCAGCGTTGAAGAAGGCGGAGTCGGCACTGAAGCTTTCTTT. The encoded protein is CSVEEGGVGTEAFF. The chain employs TRBV29-1 and TRBJ1-1; D gene unclear. Germline lookup yields CDR1 SQVTM and CDR2 ANQGSEA. Trimming shortened V by 0 bases and J by 4 bases, and 12 bases separated the two germline ends. The CDR3 totals 14 residues.

This clonotype was recorded many times. The CDR3 bases are TGTGCCAGCAGTTACCCGAGAAGGACTAGCGGCAAATTCTCCTACGAGCAGTACTTC. Amino acid sequence: CASSYPRRTSGKFSYEQYF. The chain carries TRBV6-5 and TRBJ2-7, with TRBD2 identical over 10 bases. The germline gives CDR1 MNHEY, CDR2 SVGAGI. The CDR3 is 19 residues long. V was pared by 2 bases and J by 0 bases, with 13 bases of the junction left unmatched.

CDR3 bases: TGCGCCAGCAGCCAAGATAGATTCAGGGGAACCCCCTTCGAGCAGTACTTC. Protein: CASSQDRFRGTPFEQYF. V gene TRBV4-1 combines with J gene TRBJ2-7; weak D call: TRBD1 (6 bases). The CDR3 runs to 17 residues. Germline V gene lookup returns CDR1 MGHRA and CDR2 YSYEKL. The V and J ends lost 0 bases and 6 bases respectively, with 21 bases between them.

This clonotype has just a few counts. This chain connects TRBV6-1 to TRBJ2-7; 8 nucleotides align to TRBD1. After removal of 3 bases from V and 3 bases from J, the junction contained 4 bases not matched to a gene. Per the germline V gene, CDR1 is MNHNS and CDR2 is SASEGT. The CDR3 extends over 14 amino acids. The CDR3 spells CASSDKGQGYEQYF. The CDR3 DNA is TGTGCCAGCAGTGATAAAGGACAGGGCTACGAGCAGTACTTC.

Ten or more counts support this clonotype. The chain is built from TRBV9 and TRBJ2-7, with 9 positions matching TRBD2. V gave up 7 bases and J gave up 7 bases; unmatched junction bases: 12. Germline V CDR1 and CDR2: SGDLS, YYNGEE. The CDR3 is 14 residues long. The CDR3 sequence: CASGSAGGPLEQYF. The CDR3 bases are TGTGCCAGCGGATCGGCGGGAGGGCCCCTTGAGCAGTACTTC.

This clonotype was seen repeatedly, ten times or more. This chain connects TRBV3-1 to TRBJ1-4, with no clear D. Trimming stripped 8 bases from V and 11 bases from J, with 12 bases between. Germline assignment: CDR1 LGHDT and CDR2 YNNKEL (reference sequence). This CDR3 spans 11 amino acids. The CDR3 spells CASEGDRKLFF. The CDR3 DNA is TGTGCCAGCGAAGGCGATAGGAAACTGTTTTTT.

This clonotype was recorded many times. V gene TRBV30 combines with J gene TRBJ1-4; D gene unclear. CDR1 and CDR2 from the germline V gene are GTSNPN and SVGIG (reference sequence). Trimming shortened V by 1 base and J by 0 bases, and 9 bases separated the two germline ends. The CDR3 runs to 15 residues. CDR3 sequence: CAWSAQSATNEKLFF. The CDR3 DNA reads TGTGCCTGGAGTGCCCAGTCGGCAACTAATGAAAAACTGTTTTTT. Drawing the rest from reference TRBV30 and TRBJ1-4, the complete variable domain is SQTIHQWPATLVQPVGSPLSLECTVEGTSNPNLYWYRQAAGRGLQLLFYSVGIGQISSEVPQNLSASRPQDRQFILSSKKLLLSDSGFYLCAWSAQSATNEKLFFGSGTQLSVL.

Many counts were recorded for this clonotype. The chain joins TRBV7-6 to TRBJ2-1; weak D call: TRBD1 (5 bases). CDR1 is SGHVS, CDR2 FNYEAQ, per germline. This CDR3 region has 16 residues. V gave up 3 bases and J gave up 5 bases, with 17 bases separating them. The CDR3 DNA follows: TGTGCCAGCAGCTTCGGCGCCCTAACAGGCAACAATGAGCAGTTCTTC. Translation: CASSFGALTGNNEQFF.

The chain couples TRBV19 to TRBJ2-5; D is perhaps TRBD2 (5 bases). The CDR3 sequence is 16 residues long. The V gene's germline CDR1 is LNHDA and CDR2 SQIVND (reference sequence). V was clipped by 2 bases and J by 5 bases, with 18 bases between them. The CDR3 coding sequence is TGTGCCAGTAGTATAAACCCCCCCACTAGTATGGAGACCCAGTACTTC. Translated: CASSINPPTSMETQYF.

At least ten counts were recorded for this clonotype. The genes are TRBV20-1 and TRBJ1-2; D perhaps matches TRBD1 (6 bases). Trimming took 5 bases from V and 3 from J, leaving 28 bases between them. Germline-derived CDR1 and CDR2 are DFQATT and SNEGSKA (reference sequence). The CDR3 extends over 18 amino acids. Here the CDR3 reads CSALPWWGGRENDYGYTF. The CDR3 region has the DNA TGCAGTGCTCTACCCTGGTGGGGGGGCCGCGAGAATGACTATGGCTACACCTTC.

This clonotype was counted at least ten times. V is TRBV29-1 and J is TRBJ2-3; TRBD2 aligns across 7 bases. Germline CDR1 and CDR2: SQVTM and ANQGSEA. V lost 2 bases to trimming and J lost 2 bases; unmatched junction nucleotides: 4. This CDR3 region has 14 residues. The CDR3: CSVETGTTTDTQYF. CDR3 DNA sequence: TGCAGCGTTGAAACCGGGACTACCACAGATACGCAGTATTTT.

This rearrangement joins TRBV2 to TRBJ2-5; 8 nucleotides line up with TRBD1. Germline lookup yields CDR1 SNHLY and CDR2 FYNNEI. The CDR3 consists of 15 residues. Trimming removed 4 bases from V and 4 bases from J; junction bases left unmatched: 8. The DNA of the CDR3 is TGTGCCAGCAGTGTCTCAGGGGGCGCCGTAGAGACCCAGTACTTC. The encoded protein is CASSVSGGAVETQYF. The whole variable domain, filled in from reference TRBV2 and TRBJ2-5, reads EPEVTQTPSHQVTQMGQEVILRCVPISNHLYFYWYRQILGQKVEFLVSFYNNEISEKSEIFDDQFSVERPDGSNFTLKIRSTKLEDSAMYFCASSVSGGAVETQYFGPGTRLLVL.

The CDR3 loop is CASSQTTGGYYEQYF. DNA of the CDR3: TGCGCCAGCAGCCAGACGACAGGGGGATACTACGAGCAGTACTTC. The V and J genes are TRBV4-1 and TRBJ2-7; 9 bases fit TRBD1. CDR1 is MGHRA and CDR2 is YSYEKL in the germline V gene. CDR3 size: 15 residues. Trimming removed 3 bases from V and 3 bases from J; junction bases left unmatched: 6.

The rearrangement joins TRBV2 to TRBJ2-7; 15 bases line up with TRBD2. In germline, CDR1 is SNHLY, CDR2 FYNNEI. V lost 8 bases and J lost 4; bases outside the gene matches: 3. The CDR3 sequence is 14 residues long. CDR3 coding DNA: TGTGCCAGCGCCGGGACTAGCGGGGGGTACGAGCAGTACTTC. Encoded protein: CASAGTSGGYEQYF.

This clonotype was counted a few times. The chain couples TRBV24-1 to TRBJ2-7, with D possibly TRBD1 on 5 matching bases. This CDR3 has 13 amino acids. V was clipped by 5 bases and J by 0 bases, with 7 bases between them. Germline lookup yields CDR1 KGHDR and CDR2 SFDVKD. The CDR3 DNA sequence: TGTGCCACCAGTGGACAGAGCTCCTACGAGCAGTACTTC. This translates into CATSGQSSYEQYF.

At least ten counts were recorded for this clonotype. The chain links TRBV24-1 to TRBJ2-7; a weak D match, TRBD2 (6 bases). There are 15 residues in the CDR3. Trimming took off 4 bases at V and 3 bases at J, with 15 bases between the two ends. Germline-derived CDR1 and CDR2 are KGHDR and SFDVKD. CDR3 region: CATSDGGDFSYEQYF. The DNA of the CDR3 is TGTGCCACCAGTGACGGCGGGGACTTCAGCTACGAGCAGTACTTC.

The chain uses TRBV7-9 and TRBJ1-6; 7 bases agree with TRBD1. This CDR3 has 14 amino acids. Germline loops: CDR1 SEHNR, CDR2 FQNEAQ (reference sequence). After removal of 5 bases from V and 9 bases from J, the junction contained 7 bases not matched to a gene. CDR3 sequence (DNA): TGTGCCAGCAGCCAGGGGGGGTTGGCTTCACCCCTCCACTTT. It codes for CASSQGGLASPLHF.

This clonotype was seen a few times. The V call is TRBV20-1, the J call TRBJ2-2; D might be TRBD2 (5 bases). The CDR3 has 16 amino acids. The germline V gene encodes CDR1 DFQATT and CDR2 SNEGSKA (reference sequence). The V gene lost 0 bases and the J gene lost 4 bases, with 15 bases spanning the gap. CDR3 in amino acids: CSARDLGRESTGELFF. As DNA, the CDR3 is TGCAGTGCTAGAGATCTTGGGAGAGAGTCCACCGGGGAGCTGTTTTTT.

This clonotype has at least ten counts. The gene calls are TRBV6-1 and TRBJ2-7; 10 bases match TRBD1. CDR3 length equals 13 residues. Per the germline V gene, CDR1 is MNHNS and CDR2 is SASEGT. Losses at the gene ends were 7 bases for V and 6 bases for J; bases not matched to a gene: 6. DNA of the CDR3: TGTGCCAGCAACATCCGGGACAGGGGCGAGCAGTACTTC. It encodes CASNIRDRGEQYF.

V gene TRBV5-1 combines with J gene TRBJ2-1; 14 nucleotides agree with TRBD2. This CDR3 contains 15 residues. Trimming took 4 bases from V and 9 from J; bases not matched to a gene: 6. The germline V gene encodes CDR1 SGHRS and CDR2 YFSETQ. Here the CDR3 DNA reads TGCGCCAGCAGCCTGGGACTAGCGGGAGCGGGTGAGCAGTTCTTC. Translation: CASSLGLAGAGEQFF.

Many counts were recorded for this clonotype. The rearrangement uses TRBV12-3 or TRBV12-4 and TRBJ2-3; D unclear. The CDR3 totals 11 residues. The germline V and J ends were trimmed by 5 bases and 5 bases, with 5 bases remaining between them. Here the CDR3 reads CASSRIDTQYF. Written as DNA, the CDR3 is TGTGCCAGCAGTCGCATAGATACGCAGTATTTT.

This clonotype appeared many times. The chain is built from TRBV2 and TRBJ1-3; possible D gene TRBD1, 5 bases. The germline gives CDR1 SNHLY, CDR2 FYNNEI. This CDR3 spans 16 amino acids. Trimming cost V 7 bases and J 0 bases, with 16 bases left between them. CDR3 loop: CASNGRGRHSGNTIYF. The CDR3 coding sequence is TGTGCCAGCAACGGGAGGGGACGGCACTCTGGAAACACCATATATTTT.

This clonotype was seen at least ten times. This sequence joins TRBV30 and TRBJ2-3; 7 bases map to TRBD2. This CDR3 is 14 amino acids long. The V gene's germline CDR1 is GTSNPN and CDR2 SVGIG (reference sequence). The J segment lost 3 bases and the V segment lost 7 bases, leaving 10 bases of the junction unmatched. The CDR3 spells CALDSGGSTDTQYF. The CDR3 nucleotides are TGTGCCTTAGATTCCGGGGGGAGTACAGATACGCAGTATTTT.